The 5 T cell receptor beta chains reported below all come from one sample, sequenced in a study of T cell repertoires in cytomegalovirus infection. No cognate antigen is known for these TCRs. TCRdb recomputed calls from the reads with MiXCR, one row per CDR3 protein. In the table there are just under 500,000 distinct CDR3 sequences, more than 30% of which are singletons. The starting material was cultured PBMCs, obtained from culture after CMV antigen stimulation. These receptors were collected from a human donor in good health (CMV status not recorded). Some clones in this sample may be carry-over from other donors' samples.

The chain recombines TRBV5-1 with TRBJ2-1; 8 bases align to TRBD1. V shed 4 bases, J shed 6 bases, and the junction held 6 bases outside the gene matches. The CDR3 length is 14 residues. Germline-derived CDR1 and CDR2 are SGHRS and YFSETQ. The CDR3 is CASSPRDRGNEQFF. CDR3 DNA: TGCGCCAGCAGCCCTCGTGACAGGGGCAATGAGCAGTTCTTC.

J is TRBJ2-1 and V is TRBV12-3 or TRBV12-4; the D gene is possibly TRBD2 (5 bases). The germline V and J ends were trimmed by 5 bases and 8 bases, with 19 bases remaining between them. This CDR3 is built from 15 residues. In DNA form, the CDR3 reads TGTGCCAGCAGTCCGGCGGGCGCGGCTAAGGATGAGCAGTTCTTC. This gives the protein CASSPAGAAKDEQFF.

This clonotype was detected a few times. This rearrangement joins TRBV29-1 to TRBJ2-1, with a weak D call TRBD2 (5 bases). Germline values: CDR1 SQVTM, CDR2 ANQGSEA. Trimming took off 5 bases at V and 4 bases at J, with 12 bases between the two ends. The CDR3 totals 13 residues. Here the CDR3 reads CSVKPSGYNEQFF. In DNA form, the CDR3 reads TGCAGCGTTAAGCCATCGGGGTACAATGAGCAGTTCTTC.

The sample holds many counts of this clonotype. The chain has TRBV7-6 and TRBJ1-1; D remains ambiguous. CDR1 is SGHVS and CDR2 is FNYEAQ in the germline V gene. V was clipped by 0 bases and J by 0 bases, with 14 bases between them. The CDR3 is 17 residues long. DNA of the CDR3: TGTGCCAGCAGCTTAGCGGCGACGGAAGGCTTGAACACTGAAGCTTTCTTT. Protein: CASSLAATEGLNTEAFF.

This clonotype was counted ten times or more. This chain links TRBV20-1 with TRBJ2-5, with 7 bases identical to TRBD2. This CDR3 has 14 amino acids. CDR1 is DFQATT, CDR2 SNEGSKA, per germline (reference sequence). V dropped 6 bases and J dropped 2; count of bases not matched to a gene: 9. CDR3 amino acids: CSARGREAQETQYF. DNA for the CDR3: TGCAGTGCGAGGGGACGGGAGGCTCAAGAGACCCAGTACTTC.